The 17 T cell receptor beta chains below all came from one sample that was sequenced in a study of shared clonotypes between healthy human individuals. Using immunoSEQ multiplex PCR, the repertoire was profiled, and TCRdb retains in-frame clones only, with some absent. The sample comprises 2 million to 3 million clones, around nine tenths of which are singletons, and roughly 0.15% rests with the top ten. Sequenced: naive CD4+ T cells sorted from blood. The subset denotes: CD45RA+ positively selected. The receptors derive from a young man in good health.

Comment on this clone: The same CDR3 is also encoded by other DNA sequences in this sample. V and J are TRBV20-1 and TRBJ2-3; D not certain. The germline V and J ends were trimmed by 0 bases and 3 bases, with 1 base remaining between them. CDR3 size: 11 residues. The germline V gene encodes CDR1 DFQATT and CDR2 SNEGSKA (reference sequence). The CDR3 protein is CSARETDTQYF. The CDR3 nucleotides are TGCAGTGCTAGAGAGACAGATACGCAGTATTTT.

The chain has TRBV7-2 and TRBJ1-6; D call uncertain. V lost 8 bases, J lost 9 bases, and 20 bases lay in between. This CDR3 has 15 residues. Per germline, CDR1 SGHTA and CDR2 FQGNSA. This CDR3 reads CASGEPKPTFSPLHF. The CDR3 DNA reads as TGTGCCAGCGGGGAGCCGAAACCTACCTTTTCACCCCTCCACTTT.

This clone was observed a single time. The chain uses TRBV30 and TRBJ1-2; D unresolved. This CDR3 has 12 residues. V was shortened by 0 bases and J by 7 bases, with 9 bases between the two germline ends. Looked up from germline, CDR1 is GTSNPN and CDR2 is SVGIG (reference sequence). The CDR3 DNA follows: TGTGCCTGGAGTGTCTCGACATCTGGCTACACCTTC. The encoded protein is CAWSVSTSGYTF.

Turning to this clone: Other DNA sequences in this sample translate to the same CDR3. V and J are TRBV5-1 and TRBJ2-1; the D is unclear. Germline CDR1 and CDR2: SGHRS and YFSETQ. CDR3 length equals 15 residues. Trimming shortened V by 0 bases and J by 0 bases, and 7 bases separated the two germline ends. The DNA for the CDR3 is TGCGCCAGCAGCTTGGGTCAGACCTCCTACAATGAGCAGTTCTTC. Amino acid sequence: CASSLGQTSYNEQFF.

The V gene is TRBV6-1, the J gene TRBJ1-4; TRBD1 agrees at 9 bases. In germline, CDR1 is MNHNS, CDR2 SASEGT. With V trimmed by 5 bases and J by 2 bases, 3 bases remained unmatched. The CDR3 runs 15 residues. CDR3 DNA sequence: TGTGCCAGCAGTCGGGGACAGGGTACTAATGAAAAACTGTTTTTT. It is translated as CASSRGQGTNEKLFF.

In this sample, this clone turned up a few times. This CDR3 is also generated by other DNA sequences in the sample. The chain recombines TRBV29-1 with TRBJ1-1; no definite D call. Looked up from germline, CDR1 is SQVTM and CDR2 is ANQGSEA. Trimming cost V 4 bases and J 2 bases, with 8 bases left between them. This CDR3 is built from 12 residues. Written as DNA, the CDR3 is TGCAGCGTTGGCAAAGGCAACACTGAAGCTTTCTTT. This codes for CSVGKGNTEAFF.

V gene TRBV5-4 combines with J gene TRBJ1-6, with 11 bases lining up with TRBD1. CDR1 is SGHNT and CDR2 is YYREEE in the germline V gene (reference sequence). The CDR3 contains 15 residues. Trimming removed 4 bases from V and 10 bases from J; junction bases left unmatched: 7. The chain's CDR3 is CASSPRTGGSSPLHF. CDR3 sequence (DNA): TGTGCCAGCAGCCCACGGACAGGGGGCTCCTCACCCCTCCACTTT. Filled out from reference TRBV5-4 and TRBJ1-6, the complete variable domain reads ETGVTQSPTHLIKTRGQQVTLRCSSQSGHNTVSWYQQALGQGPQFIFQYYREEENGRGNFPPRFSGLQFPNYSSELNVNALELDDSALYLCASSPRTGGSSPLHFGNGTRLTVT.

This clone was seen a single time. V gene TRBV30 combines with J gene TRBJ2-3, with 12 bases fitting TRBD2. Trimming cost V 2 bases and J 5 bases; bases outside gene matches: 5. The CDR3 loop spans 15 amino acids. CDR1 and CDR2 from the germline V gene are GTSNPN and SVGIG (reference sequence). The CDR3 DNA reads as TGTGCCTGGAGTACGACTAGCGGGAGTAAAGATACGCAGTATTTT. Its translation: CAWSTTSGSKDTQYF.

This clone was seen only a few times. Other nucleotide sequences from this sample produce the same CDR3. The rearrangement joins TRBV5-1 to TRBJ2-7, with 9 nucleotides matching TRBD1. This CDR3 is built from 15 residues. CDR1 is SGHRS and CDR2 is YFSETQ in the germline V gene. The trim removed 0 bases at V and 1 base at J, leaving 2 bases unmatched. The CDR3 spells CASSLEGQGSYEQYF. The CDR3 DNA reads as TGCGCCAGCAGCTTGGAAGGACAGGGGTCCTACGAGCAGTACTTC.

The chain recombines TRBV27 with TRBJ1-1; TRBD1 aligns across 7 bases. CDR1 is MNHEY, CDR2 SMNVEV, per germline (reference sequence). Trimming took 6 bases from V and 0 from J; bases not matched to a gene: 7. The CDR3 covers 15 residues. In DNA form, the CDR3 reads TGTGCCAGCAGGGACAGGCTTCTTATGAACACTGAAGCTTTCTTT. Its protein is CASRDRLLMNTEAFF.

The chain employs TRBV5-1 and TRBJ2-2, with D unclear. Deletions cut 4 bases from V and 2 bases from J, with 15 bases between. Germline V gene data show CDR1 as SGHRS and CDR2 as YFSETQ. The CDR3 sequence is 16 residues long. The CDR3 bases are TGCGCCAGCAGCCCGCTGGCGAGCGCTAACACCGGGGAGCTGTTTTTT. Amino acids: CASSPLASANTGELFF.

The genes are TRBV5-4 and TRBJ2-7; unclear D gene. This CDR3 is 13 amino acids long. Germline V gives CDR1 SGHNT, CDR2 YYREEE (reference sequence). Trimming took off 0 bases at V and 7 bases at J, with 11 bases between the two ends. The CDR3 DNA reads as TGTGCCAGCAGCTTGGGCCCCCTGCAGGAGCAGTACTTC. It codes for CASSLGPLQEQYF.

V usage is TRBV4-3 and J usage is TRBJ2-3; D may be TRBD1 (5 bases). Trimming shortened V by 0 bases and J by 2 bases, and 18 bases separated the two germline ends. The CDR3 loop spans 18 amino acids. Germline CDR1 and CDR2: LGHNA and YSLEER. In DNA, the CDR3 is TGCGCCAGCAGCCAAGATCCCCCCCAGGGTGGAAACACAGATACGCAGTATTTT. It encodes CASSQDPPQGGNTDTQYF.

V and J are TRBV10-2 and TRBJ2-7; 9 bases agree with TRBD2. V dropped 8 bases and J dropped 1; count of bases not matched to a gene: 15. In germline, CDR1 is WSHSY, CDR2 SAAADI. The CDR3 consists of 17 residues. This CDR3 reads CASLQPEGGRGSYEQYF. CDR3 in DNA: TGCGCCAGCCTCCAACCAGAGGGCGGGAGGGGGTCCTACGAGCAGTACTTC.

The rearrangement joins TRBV28 to TRBJ2-5; 7 bases line up with TRBD1. Germline assignment: CDR1 MDHEN and CDR2 SYDVKM. The V gene end was trimmed by 6 bases and the J gene end by 9 bases; junction bases not matched to a gene: 10. The CDR3 runs 13 residues. CDR3 sequence (DNA): TGTGCCAGCAGCTCCGGGACAGAAATATCCCAGTACTTC. Its protein is CASSSGTEISQYF.

This sequence joins TRBV27 and TRBJ2-7; TRBD1 agrees at 8 bases. Germline V gene data show CDR1 as MNHEY and CDR2 as SMNVEV (reference sequence). The CDR3 is 18 amino acids. V gave up 6 bases and J gave up 2 bases; unmatched junction bases: 18. As DNA, the CDR3 is TGTGCCAGCAGCCCTATGAGGTGGGTTGCGACAGGGGCCTACGAGCAGTACTTC. This gives the protein CASSPMRWVATGAYEQYF.

The V call is TRBV19, the J call TRBJ1-2; TRBD1 matches at 8 bases. The germline V gene encodes CDR1 LNHDA and CDR2 SQIVND (reference sequence). CDR3 length: 15 amino acids. V shed 5 bases, J shed 5 bases, and the junction held 10 bases outside the gene matches. The DNA for the CDR3 is TGTGCCAGTAGTCCCTGGACAGGGAGCGGGTATGGCTACACCTTC. Amino acids: CASSPWTGSGYGYTF.